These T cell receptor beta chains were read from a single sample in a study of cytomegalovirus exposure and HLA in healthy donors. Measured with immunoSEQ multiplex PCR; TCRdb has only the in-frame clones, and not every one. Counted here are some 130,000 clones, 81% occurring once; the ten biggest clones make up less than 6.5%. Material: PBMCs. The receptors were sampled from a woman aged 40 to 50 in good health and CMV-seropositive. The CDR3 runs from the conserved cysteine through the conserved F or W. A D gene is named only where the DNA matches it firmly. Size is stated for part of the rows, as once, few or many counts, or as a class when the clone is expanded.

CDR3 DNA: TGCGCCAGCAGCCAAGTATGGTTAGCTGATACCTACGAGCAGTACTTC; CDR3 protein: CASSQVWLADTYEQYF; D gene: -; V gene: TRBV4-1; clone size: -; J gene: TRBJ2-7; CDR3 length: 16
CDR3 DNA: TGTGCCAGCAGCGTAGGTGGGTTCGGGGAGACCCAGTACTTC; CDR3 protein: CASSVGGFGETQYF; D gene: -; V gene: TRBV9; clone size: -; J gene: TRBJ2-5; CDR3 length: 14
CDR3 DNA: TGTGCCAGTAGTATAGTGGAGGCTGGGGCCAACGTCCTGACTTTC; CDR3 protein: CASSIVEAGANVLTF; D gene: -; V gene: TRBV19; clone size: -; J gene: TRBJ2-6; CDR3 length: 15
CDR3 DNA: TGCGCCAGCAGCCAGCGGGAAAGGACTAGCACCTCAAGGGAGTTCTTC; CDR3 protein: CASSQRERTSTSREFF; D gene: TRBD2; V gene: TRBV5-1; clone size: -; J gene: TRBJ2-1; CDR3 length: 16
CDR3 DNA: TGTGCCAGCAGCCCCGGCACAGGGTTAACGGATACGCAGTATTTT; CDR3 protein: CASSPGTGLTDTQYF; D gene: -; V gene: TRBV6-1; clone size: -; J gene: TRBJ2-3; CDR3 length: 15
CDR3 DNA: TGTGCCAGCAGTTTCGACAGGGTCCTCGAGCAGTACTTC; CDR3 protein: CASSFDRVLEQYF; D gene: TRBD1; V gene: TRBV28; clone size: -; J gene: TRBJ2-7; CDR3 length: 13
CDR3 DNA: TGTGCCAGCAGTGGAACGACAGGGGGCGACGGCTACACCTTC; CDR3 protein: CASSGTTGGDGYTF; D gene: TRBD1; V gene: TRBV6-6; clone size: once; J gene: TRBJ1-2; CDR3 length: 14
CDR3 DNA: TGTGCCAGCAGCTACAGGGTAACCACCGGGGAGCTGTTTTTT; CDR3 protein: CASSYRVTTGELFF; D gene: -; V gene: TRBV5-6; clone size: -; J gene: TRBJ2-2; CDR3 length: 14
CDR3 DNA: TGCGCCAGCAGCTTGACTAGCCTGGAGACCCAGTACTTC; CDR3 protein: CASSLTSLETQYF; D gene: -; V gene: TRBV5-1; clone size: -; J gene: TRBJ2-5; CDR3 length: 13
CDR3 DNA: TGTGCCATCAGTGGGCCGAACACTGAAGCTTTCTTT; CDR3 protein: CAISGPNTEAFF; D gene: -; V gene: TRBV10-3; clone size: -; J gene: TRBJ1-1; CDR3 length: 12
CDR3 DNA: TGCGCCAGCAGCCTAGAAATCCCGCCGCGGACTAGCGGCACTTACAATGAGCAGTTCTTC; CDR3 protein: CASSLEIPPRTSGTYNEQFF; D gene: TRBD2; V gene: TRBV4-3; clone size: -; J gene: TRBJ2-1; CDR3 length: 20
CDR3 DNA: TGTGCCAGCAGCCCCCTTAGTTCGAGCGAAGCCGAGCAGTACTTC; CDR3 protein: CASSPLSSSEAEQYF; D gene: -; V gene: TRBV7-3; clone size: -; J gene: TRBJ2-7; CDR3 length: 15
CDR3 DNA: TGCGCCAGCAGCCAACGGACTAGCGGGAACAATGAGCAGTTCTTC; CDR3 protein: CASSQRTSGNNEQFF; D gene: TRBD2; V gene: TRBV4-3; clone size: -; J gene: TRBJ2-1; CDR3 length: 15
CDR3 DNA: TGTGCCAGCAGCTCCGGGACAGGGACCCAGTACTTC; CDR3 protein: CASSSGTGTQYF; D gene: TRBD1; V gene: TRBV5-6; clone size: -; J gene: TRBJ2-5; CDR3 length: 12
CDR3 DNA: TGTGCCAGCAGCGCAGGGGACAGGACGGAGACCCAGTACTTC; CDR3 protein: CASSAGDRTETQYF; D gene: TRBD1; V gene: TRBV9; clone size: once; J gene: TRBJ2-5; CDR3 length: 14
CDR3 DNA: TGTGCCAGCAGCTTAGTCGGGACAGTTTACTACGAGCAGTACTTC; CDR3 protein: CASSLVGTVYYEQYF; D gene: TRBD1; V gene: TRBV7-2; clone size: -; J gene: TRBJ2-7; CDR3 length: 15
CDR3 DNA: TGTGCCAGCGATAGCGGAATTAACGACCTAGCCAAAAACATTCAGTACTTC; CDR3 protein: CASDSGINDLAKNIQYF; D gene: -; V gene: TRBV6-4; clone size: few; J gene: TRBJ2-4; CDR3 length: 17